The clone carrying this T cell receptor (beta chain) has a count of ten or more. Its specificity is unknown. Amplified TCR beta CDR3 regions derived from RNA transcripts. TCR CDR3 regions were first amplified by RT-PCR with HTBI primers. Each CDR3 protein gets one entry after TCRdb re-called the multiplex PCR reads with MiXCR. The table lists roughly 380,000 distinct CDR3 sequences, around 14% of them singletons. V was pared by 3 bases and J by 1 base, with 10 bases between. The CDR3 runs 15 residues. Pregnant or lactating patients were excluded, as were those with uncontrolled infection or other autoimmune disease. Diagnosis rested on symptoms, serum thyroxine and TRAb, thyroid ultrasound, and orbital computed tomography. This entry belongs to a study of T cells in Graves' hyperthyroidism and ophthalmopathy. Whole-study results and caveats: Most thyroid clonotypes with frequency above 0.001 were detected in blood. Before onset, by a median of 6.5 months, the model predicted ophthalmopathy.

The sequence was collected from a woman aged 55 to 70 with Graves' hyperthyroidism. What was sequenced was blood. V gene TRBV12-3 or TRBV12-4 combines with J gene TRBJ1-5; D gene unclear. The CDR3 DNA reads as TGTGCCAGCAGTTTGGACCGCCGAAGCAATCAGCCCCAGCATTTT. This translates into CASSLDRRSNQPQHF.